This record looks at one T cell receptor (beta chain) sequence and its context. Between the trimmed V and J ends, which lost 0 bases and 5 bases, there was a span of 13 bases. The CDR3 runs to 15 residues. CDR1 is MGHRA, CDR2 YSYEKL, per germline. The sample comes from a study of control samples from healthy donors and cancer patients. Clones were read by immunoSEQ multiplex PCR, and TCRdb kept only the in-frame ones, dropping some. The data contain tens of thousands of clones, 90% to 95% of them singletons. The sequenced sample was PBMCs. The chain joins TRBV4-1 to TRBJ1-1, with D possibly matching TRBD1 (5 bases). The receptor was isolated from a man over 45 with lung cancer. The CDR3 sequence: CASSQDGAGRTEAFF. For the CDR3, the DNA is TGCGCCAGCAGCCAAGATGGGGCGGGGAGGACTGAAGCTTTCTTT.